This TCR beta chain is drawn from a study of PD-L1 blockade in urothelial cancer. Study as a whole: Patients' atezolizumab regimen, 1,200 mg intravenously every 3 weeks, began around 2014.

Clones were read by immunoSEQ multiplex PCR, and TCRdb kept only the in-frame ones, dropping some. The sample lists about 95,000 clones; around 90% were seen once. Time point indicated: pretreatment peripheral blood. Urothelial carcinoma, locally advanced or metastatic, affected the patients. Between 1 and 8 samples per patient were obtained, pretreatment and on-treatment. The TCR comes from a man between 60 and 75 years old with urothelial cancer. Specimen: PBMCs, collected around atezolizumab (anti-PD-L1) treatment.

CDR3: CASTRDRGHDYGYTF. The CDR3 nucleotides are TGTGCCAGCACCAGAGACAGGGGGCATGACTATGGCTACACCTTC. The genes are TRBV6-5 and TRBJ1-2; 10 bases map to TRBD1. Trimming at V came to 7 bases and at J to 3 bases, leaving 8 bases not matched to a gene. Germline CDR1 and CDR2: MNHEY and SVGAGI. The CDR3 runs 15 residues.